Listed below are T cell receptor beta chains from one sample, sequenced in a study of T cell responses to AZD1222 COVID-19 vaccine. Measured with immunoSEQ multiplex PCR; TCRdb has only the in-frame clones, and not every one. The sample lists roughly 140,000 clones, roughly 88% occurring once. The sample in question was peripheral blood, obtained on day 0 of AZD1222 vaccination. The origin of the receptors is an adult in good health. Each CDR3 is given with its conserved first and last residue. D genes are given only for firm matches. Some rows have no size entry. The others give once, few or many, or a class for an expanded clone.

CDR3aa: CASTGSTGELFF; CDR3nt: TGTGCCAGCACCGGAAGCACCGGGGAGCTGTTTTTT; j_gene: TRBJ2-2; abundance: NA; d_gene: NA; v_gene: TRBV11-3; len: 12
CDR3aa: CASSLSPMWAGNTIYF; CDR3nt: TGTGCCAGCAGCTTATCCCCCATGTGGGCTGGAAACACCATATATTTT; j_gene: TRBJ1-3; abundance: NA; d_gene: NA; v_gene: TRBV7-3; len: 16
CDR3aa: CASSEVPSGSDEQYF; CDR3nt: TGTGCCAGCAGTGAAGTCCCGAGCGGGAGTGACGAGCAGTACTTC; j_gene: TRBJ2-7; abundance: NA; d_gene: TRBD2; v_gene: TRBV6-1; len: 15
CDR3aa: CASSQDGPGQGIYEQYF; CDR3nt: TGTGCCAGCAGCCAAGATGGCCCCGGACAGGGGATCTACGAGCAGTACTTC; j_gene: TRBJ2-7; abundance: NA; d_gene: TRBD1; v_gene: TRBV3-1/TRBV3-2; len: 17
CDR3aa: CASSQSGVDTEAFF; CDR3nt: TGTGCCAGCTCACAGTCAGGGGTGGACACTGAAGCTTTCTTT; j_gene: TRBJ1-1; abundance: NA; d_gene: NA; v_gene: TRBV18; len: 14
CDR3aa: CASSFPMGDVNTEAFF; CDR3nt: TGTGCCAGCAGTTTTCCGATGGGTGACGTGAACACTGAAGCTTTCTTT; j_gene: TRBJ1-1; abundance: NA; d_gene: NA; v_gene: TRBV28; len: 16
CDR3aa: CASSKRLGDRNIQYF; CDR3nt: TGTGCCAGCAGTAAACGACTAGGGGATCGAAACATTCAGTACTTC; j_gene: TRBJ2-4; abundance: few; d_gene: NA; v_gene: TRBV27; len: 15
CDR3aa: CASSTLGPNTGELFF; CDR3nt: TGTGCCAGCAGTACTCTGGGACCTAACACCGGGGAGCTGTTTTTT; j_gene: TRBJ2-2; abundance: NA; d_gene: NA; v_gene: TRBV13; len: 15
CDR3aa: CASSEAGNYGYTF; CDR3nt: TGTGCCAGCAGTGAAGCAGGGAACTATGGCTACACCTTC; j_gene: TRBJ1-2; abundance: once; d_gene: NA; v_gene: TRBV6-1; len: 13
CDR3aa: CASSYQGLGNQPQHF; CDR3nt: TGTGCCAGCAGTTATCAGGGATTAGGCAATCAGCCCCAGCATTTT; j_gene: TRBJ1-5; abundance: few; d_gene: NA; v_gene: TRBV27; len: 15
CDR3aa: CAWSPVGPSPMNTEAFF; CDR3nt: TGTGCCTGGAGTCCCGTGGGACCCTCTCCTATGAACACTGAAGCTTTCTTT; j_gene: TRBJ1-1; abundance: NA; d_gene: NA; v_gene: TRBV30; len: 17
CDR3aa: CASRPRAPRTGELFF; CDR3nt: TGTGCCAGCAGGCCCCGGGCCCCGCGCACCGGGGAGCTGTTTTTT; j_gene: TRBJ2-2; abundance: NA; d_gene: NA; v_gene: TRBV6-5; len: 15
CDR3aa: CATSREQGAGNTIYF; CDR3nt: TGTGCCACCAGCAGAGAACAGGGCGCTGGAAACACCATATATTTT; j_gene: TRBJ1-3; abundance: NA; d_gene: NA; v_gene: TRBV15; len: 15
CDR3aa: CASSQWGPTNEKLFF; CDR3nt: TGTGCCAGCAGTCAGTGGGGACCGACTAATGAAAAACTGTTTTTT; j_gene: TRBJ1-4; abundance: NA; d_gene: NA; v_gene: TRBV25-1; len: 15
CDR3aa: CASSVGLAGEQYF; CDR3nt: TGCGCCAGCAGCGTCGGACTAGCGGGGGAGCAGTACTTC; j_gene: TRBJ2-7; abundance: few; d_gene: TRBD2; v_gene: TRBV5-1; len: 13
CDR3aa: CASSLDGSYNEQFF; CDR3nt: TGCGCCAGCAGCTTGGACGGATCCTACAATGAGCAGTTCTTC; j_gene: TRBJ2-1; abundance: NA; d_gene: NA; v_gene: TRBV5-1; len: 14
CDR3aa: CASSSDRGQSTDTQYF; CDR3nt: TGTGCCAGCAGCTCTGACAGGGGTCAGAGCACAGATACGCAGTATTTT; j_gene: TRBJ2-3; abundance: NA; d_gene: TRBD1; v_gene: TRBV9; len: 16
CDR3aa: CASTPMGASNGYTF; CDR3nt: TGTGCCAGCACCCCCATGGGCGCTTCTAATGGCTACACCTTC; j_gene: TRBJ1-2; abundance: NA; d_gene: NA; v_gene: TRBV27; len: 14
CDR3aa: CASSPADRVKSEAFF; CDR3nt: TGTGCCAGCAGCCCCGCCGACAGGGTGAAGTCTGAAGCTTTCTTT; j_gene: TRBJ1-1; abundance: NA; d_gene: TRBD1; v_gene: TRBV6-2/TRBV6-3; len: 15
CDR3aa: CASSRTESAFF; CDR3nt: TGTGCCAGTAGTAGAACAGAGTCGGCTTTCTTT; j_gene: TRBJ1-1; abundance: once; d_gene: NA; v_gene: TRBV19; len: 11
CDR3aa: CASSHGSWDLNQPQHF; CDR3nt: TGTGCCAGCAGTCATGGGTCGTGGGACCTCAATCAGCCCCAGCATTTT; j_gene: TRBJ1-5; abundance: NA; d_gene: NA; v_gene: TRBV5-5; len: 16
CDR3aa: CSVETPGSFAGANVLTF; CDR3nt: TGCAGCGTTGAAACCCCGGGGAGTTTTGCTGGGGCCAACGTCCTGACTTTC; j_gene: TRBJ2-6; abundance: NA; d_gene: NA; v_gene: TRBV29-1; len: 17
CDR3aa: CASSRDPQANQPQHF; CDR3nt: TGTGCCAGCAGTCGCGACCCACAGGCTAATCAGCCCCAGCATTTT; j_gene: TRBJ1-5; abundance: few; d_gene: NA; v_gene: TRBV2; len: 15
CDR3aa: CASSPETGNGYTF; CDR3nt: TGTGCCAGCAGTCCAGAGACAGGGAATGGCTACACCTTC; j_gene: TRBJ1-2; abundance: NA; d_gene: TRBD1; v_gene: TRBV6-4; len: 13
CDR3aa: CASSQDPGASYEQYF; CDR3nt: TGCGCCAGCAGCCAAGATCCGGGCGCCTCCTACGAGCAGTACTTC; j_gene: TRBJ2-7; abundance: NA; d_gene: NA; v_gene: TRBV4-3; len: 15
CDR3aa: CASSLELALNEQFF; CDR3nt: TGCGCCAGCAGCTTGGAACTAGCGCTTAATGAGCAGTTCTTC; j_gene: TRBJ2-1; abundance: once; d_gene: TRBD2; v_gene: TRBV5-1; len: 14
CDR3aa: CASTGDYGYTF; CDR3nt: TGTGCCAGCACTGGGGACTATGGCTACACCTTC; j_gene: TRBJ1-2; abundance: NA; d_gene: NA; v_gene: TRBV6-5; len: 11
CDR3aa: CASSFPLRKALLQDEQFF; CDR3nt: TGTGCCAGCAGTTTCCCCTTAAGGAAGGCTCTCCTACAAGATGAGCAGTTCTTC; j_gene: TRBJ2-1; abundance: NA; d_gene: NA; v_gene: TRBV6-2/TRBV6-3; len: 18
CDR3aa: CSVTRGPNTEAFF; CDR3nt: TGCAGCGTTACCCGCGGACCTAACACTGAAGCTTTCTTT; j_gene: TRBJ1-1; abundance: NA; d_gene: NA; v_gene: TRBV29-1; len: 13
CDR3aa: CASSPRDGSYEQYF; CDR3nt: TGTGCCAGCTCACCGCGGGACGGCTCCTACGAGCAGTACTTC; j_gene: TRBJ2-7; abundance: once; d_gene: NA; v_gene: TRBV18; len: 14
CDR3aa: CASSQGTAYEQYF; CDR3nt: TGTGCCAGCAGCCAGGGGACAGCATACGAGCAGTACTTC; j_gene: TRBJ2-7; abundance: NA; d_gene: TRBD1; v_gene: TRBV3-1/TRBV3-2; len: 13
CDR3aa: CASSHKGSKPQHF; CDR3nt: TGTGCCAGCAGCCACAAGGGTAGTAAGCCCCAGCATTTT; j_gene: TRBJ1-5; abundance: NA; d_gene: NA; v_gene: TRBV7-2; len: 13
CDR3aa: CASSKLTGPGYTF; CDR3nt: TGTGCCAGCAGCAAACTTACAGGACCCGGCTACACCTTC; j_gene: TRBJ1-2; abundance: NA; d_gene: NA; v_gene: TRBV7-2; len: 13
CDR3aa: CSASPAEDYEQYF; CDR3nt: TGCAGTGCTAGTCCCGCCGAGGACTACGAGCAGTACTTC; j_gene: TRBJ2-7; abundance: NA; d_gene: NA; v_gene: TRBV20-1; len: 13
CDR3aa: CSTSRGRGTEAFF; CDR3nt: TGCAGCACCTCGAGAGGGAGAGGTACTGAAGCTTTCTTT; j_gene: TRBJ1-1; abundance: NA; d_gene: NA; v_gene: TRBV29-1; len: 13
CDR3aa: CASSRGLYYTGELFF; CDR3nt: TGTGCCAGCAGCCGGGGGCTCTATTACACCGGGGAGCTGTTTTTT; j_gene: TRBJ2-2; abundance: NA; d_gene: NA; v_gene: TRBV5-4; len: 15
CDR3aa: CASSLDGRDTQYF; CDR3nt: TGTGCCAGCAGCCTCGACGGGAGAGATACGCAGTATTTT; j_gene: TRBJ2-3; abundance: few; d_gene: NA; v_gene: TRBV2; len: 13
CDR3aa: CASSWQGYSNQPQHF; CDR3nt: TGTGCCAGCAGTTGGCAGGGGTATAGCAATCAGCCCCAGCATTTT; j_gene: TRBJ1-5; abundance: NA; d_gene: NA; v_gene: TRBV6-2/TRBV6-3; len: 15
CDR3aa: CASSSMTGGGGEQYF; CDR3nt: TGTGCCAGCAGCTCGATGACAGGGGGCGGGGGCGAGCAGTACTTC; j_gene: TRBJ2-7; abundance: few; d_gene: TRBD1; v_gene: TRBV7-6; len: 15
CDR3aa: CASRPRTGFNEKLFF; CDR3nt: TGTGCCAGTAGACCTAGGACAGGGTTTAATGAAAAACTGTTTTTT; j_gene: TRBJ1-4; abundance: NA; d_gene: TRBD1; v_gene: TRBV19; len: 15
CDR3aa: CASSQAQLNSPLHF; CDR3nt: TGCGCCAGCAGCCAAGCACAGCTTAATTCACCCCTCCACTTT; j_gene: TRBJ1-6; abundance: NA; d_gene: NA; v_gene: TRBV4-1; len: 14
CDR3aa: CASKIAASTDTQYF; CDR3nt: TGTGCCAGTAAAATAGCGGCTAGCACAGATACGCAGTATTTT; j_gene: TRBJ2-3; abundance: NA; d_gene: NA; v_gene: TRBV19; len: 14
CDR3aa: CASSVVGGTGETQYF; CDR3nt: TGTGCCAGCAGCGTAGTGGGTGGGACGGGGGAGACCCAGTACTTC; j_gene: TRBJ2-5; abundance: NA; d_gene: NA; v_gene: TRBV9; len: 15
CDR3aa: CASSVVGTGELFF; CDR3nt: TGTGCCAGCAGCGTAGTTGGGACCGGGGAGCTGTTTTTT; j_gene: TRBJ2-2; abundance: NA; d_gene: NA; v_gene: TRBV9; len: 13